This T cell receptor beta chain stems from a study of T cell changes during pregnancy in multiple sclerosis. Germline V gene sequence: CDR1 SEHNR, CDR2 FQNEAQ (reference sequence). Trimming left V 3 bases short and J 0 bases short, with 4 bases between. The CDR3 has 13 residues. TCRdb's table, derived via immunoSEQ multiplex PCR, lists solely in-frame clones and lacks some. The table shows 40,000 to 50,000 clones, with roughly 93% occurring only once. The chain has TRBV7-9 and TRBJ2-3; D unclear. The origin of this receptor is a female donor with multiple sclerosis, enrolled in a pregnancy study. Here the sequenced sample was CD8+ T cells from peripheral blood mononuclear cells, taken in the third trimester of pregnancy. The CDR3 sequence: CASSLYSTDTQYF. The DNA of the CDR3 is TGTGCCAGCAGCTTGTATAGCACAGATACGCAGTATTTT.